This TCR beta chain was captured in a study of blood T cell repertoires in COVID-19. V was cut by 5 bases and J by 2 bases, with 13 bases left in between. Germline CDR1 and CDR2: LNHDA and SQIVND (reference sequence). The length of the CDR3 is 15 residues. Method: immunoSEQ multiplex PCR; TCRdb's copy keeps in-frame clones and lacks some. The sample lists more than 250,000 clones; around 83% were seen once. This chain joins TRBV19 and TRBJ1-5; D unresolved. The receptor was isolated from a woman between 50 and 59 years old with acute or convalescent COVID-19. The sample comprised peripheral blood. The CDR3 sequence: CASSSSGTGNQPQHF. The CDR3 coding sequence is TGTGCCAGTAGTTCCTCAGGTACCGGCAATCAGCCCCAGCATTTT.